This T cell receptor (beta chain) emerged from a study of CD8 T cells in ankylosing spondylitis (dated by TCRdb to about 2017). Study-wide context: T cell receptor beta repertoires were profiled in healthy donors and ankylosing spondylitis patients so that disease-linked TCR variants could be found. The full study cohort was made up of 25 ankylosing spondylitis patients and approximately 100 healthy donors. Peripheral blood was sampled, and synovial fluid was also collected from ankylosing spondylitis patients.

TCRdb records Illumina HiSeq 2500 as the sequencer. Quantitative 5'-RACE with molecular barcodes was the method used to prepare the TCR beta libraries. The study's processing was this. A new computational method based on a probabilistic model of VDJ rearrangement was used to identify disease-linked TCR variants. The public reads were quality trimmed at Q25 with fastp and then assembled into clones with MiXCR by TCRdb, keeping productive beta chains. Under each unique CDR3 protein, matching rows form one entry showing the most common genes and DNA. The V and J calls and clone size are TCRdb's, not the authors'. The sample records about 31,000 distinct CDR3 sequences, roughly 7.2% of which are singletons. The biggest ten clones account for roughly a tenth of the sample. The study at large found these results: Some of the motif variants had been reported before in the synovial fluid and blood of reactive arthritis patients, a finding that suggests common disease-initiation mechanisms. A TCR beta motif made up of several highly homologous amino acid variants appeared to be characteristic of blood from ankylosing spondylitis patients. The disease-linked clones had a CD8+ phenotype and were found at relatively low frequencies in peripheral blood. Significant enrichment of the disease-linked clones was reported in matched synovial fluid samples from ankylosing spondylitis patients.

Including the terminal cysteine and phenylalanine, the CDR3 comprises 15 residues. The read is trimmed to its CDR3 DNA, 45 bases read in frame from base 1. The germline V gene (reference sequence) supplies CDR1 LNHNV and CDR2 YYDKDF. V is cut by 6 bases and J by 7 bases, and the space between the germline ends is 16 bases. The table lists this clonotype with many counts. Which antigen it targets is not known. The input lacks base qualities; no much larger clone sits a single base away. Rearrangement joined TRBV15 to TRBJ1-6; the D gene is possibly TRBD1, with 5 bases matching. The sample consisted of blood, either unsorted or a sorted T cell fraction (not recorded which). This sequence originates from a male donor with ankylosing spondylitis or in good health (not recorded which). The DNA is TGTGCCACCAGGAACCGGGGGACCCAAAATTCACCCCTCCACTTT. Protein translation: CATRNRGTQNSPLHF.